The present entry profiles one T cell receptor beta chain with its context. Antigen: not known. This entry belongs to a study of T cell responses to AZD1222 COVID-19 vaccine. General observations from the study: Spike-wide vaccine-associated CD4 TCRs dominated at 160-218 and 743-854.

Profiling relied on immunoSEQ multiplex PCR, and the TCRdb table lists in-frame clones only, not all of them. The sample comprises 140,000 to 150,000 clones, roughly 91% of which are singletons, and about 2.1% rests with the top ten. V lost 5 bases and J lost 5; bases outside the gene matches: 10. The CDR3 has 15 residues. Germline CDR1 and CDR2: SGHAT and FQNNGV. Here the sequenced sample was peripheral blood, taken on day 0 of AZD1222 vaccination. This receptor was taken from an adult in good health. This chain links TRBV11-2 with TRBJ2-5, with 8 bases fitting TRBD2. DNA of the CDR3: TGTGCCAGCAGCCCCGCGGGGGGCCGAAGGGAGACCCAGTACTTC. As protein: CASSPAGGRRETQYF.